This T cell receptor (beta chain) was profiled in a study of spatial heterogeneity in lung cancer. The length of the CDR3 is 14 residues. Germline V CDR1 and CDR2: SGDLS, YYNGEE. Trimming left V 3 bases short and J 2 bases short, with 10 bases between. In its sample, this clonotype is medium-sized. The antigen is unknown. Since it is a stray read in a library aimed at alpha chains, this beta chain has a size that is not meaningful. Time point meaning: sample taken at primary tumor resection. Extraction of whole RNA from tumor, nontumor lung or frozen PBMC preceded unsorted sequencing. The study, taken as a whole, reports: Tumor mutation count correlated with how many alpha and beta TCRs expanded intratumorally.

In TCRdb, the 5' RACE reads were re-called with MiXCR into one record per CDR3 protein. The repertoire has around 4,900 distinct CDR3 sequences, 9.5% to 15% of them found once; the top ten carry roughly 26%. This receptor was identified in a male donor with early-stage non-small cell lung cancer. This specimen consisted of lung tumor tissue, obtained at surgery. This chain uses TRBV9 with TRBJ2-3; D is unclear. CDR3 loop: CASSENGVTDTQYF. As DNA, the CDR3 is TGTGCCAGCAGCGAGAACGGTGTCACAGATACGCAGTATTTT.